The rows below give T cell receptor beta chains drawn from one sample of a study of blood T cell repertoires in COVID-19. The table came from immunoSEQ multiplex PCR; TCRdb's copy has only in-frame clones and leaves some out. The data show about 160,000 clones, with around 92% seen just once and approximately 4.8% held by the top ten. Sequenced: peripheral blood. Receptors were obtained from a man aged 25-45 years with COVID-19, enrolled during active disease. CDR3s leave out the opening cysteine and the closing phenylalanine or tryptophan.

j_gene,v_gene,CDR3aa
TRBJ1-2,TRBV28,ASSSRVGGYT
TRBJ2-3,TRBV28,ASSNTDTQY
TRBJ2-7,TRBV6-5,ASSYSSPVLYEQY
TRBJ2-1,TRBV5-8,ASSLGLAGDNEQF
TRBJ1-5,TRBV2,ASSESQSSNQPQH
TRBJ1-2,TRBV7-9,ASSFGTGGAWGYGYT
TRBJ1-1,TRBV3-1/TRBV3-2,ASSHMGARYTEAF
TRBJ2-2,TRBV7-2,ASSLGLGELF
TRBJ2-1,TRBV28,ASSPRSGPYNEQF
TRBJ1-3,TRBV5-6,ASSLRQTLSGNTIY
TRBJ2-1,TRBV25-1,ASSDSGTATNEQF
TRBJ2-3,TRBV6-6,ASSYPQGANTDTQY
TRBJ2-1,TRBV5-1,ASSSTSGSYNEQF
TRBJ2-3,TRBV6-8,ASSYYTLPDRVKQDTQY
TRBJ1-6,TRBV15,ATSRGPDPGASPLH
TRBJ2-1,TRBV10-3,AIMAWAGGPRIPEQF
TRBJ2-7,TRBV30,ASDRGLEQY
TRBJ1-2,TRBV5-5,ASSLTGENYGYT
TRBJ2-3,TRBV4-3,ASSQRRSSGGHNTDTQY
TRBJ1-1,TRBV12-3/TRBV12-4,ASTLGGAWEAF
TRBJ2-1,TRBV5-1,ASSLNHRSYNEQF
TRBJ1-2,TRBV7-2,ASSSLAYGYT
TRBJ1-1,TRBV5-1,ASTGTDATEAF